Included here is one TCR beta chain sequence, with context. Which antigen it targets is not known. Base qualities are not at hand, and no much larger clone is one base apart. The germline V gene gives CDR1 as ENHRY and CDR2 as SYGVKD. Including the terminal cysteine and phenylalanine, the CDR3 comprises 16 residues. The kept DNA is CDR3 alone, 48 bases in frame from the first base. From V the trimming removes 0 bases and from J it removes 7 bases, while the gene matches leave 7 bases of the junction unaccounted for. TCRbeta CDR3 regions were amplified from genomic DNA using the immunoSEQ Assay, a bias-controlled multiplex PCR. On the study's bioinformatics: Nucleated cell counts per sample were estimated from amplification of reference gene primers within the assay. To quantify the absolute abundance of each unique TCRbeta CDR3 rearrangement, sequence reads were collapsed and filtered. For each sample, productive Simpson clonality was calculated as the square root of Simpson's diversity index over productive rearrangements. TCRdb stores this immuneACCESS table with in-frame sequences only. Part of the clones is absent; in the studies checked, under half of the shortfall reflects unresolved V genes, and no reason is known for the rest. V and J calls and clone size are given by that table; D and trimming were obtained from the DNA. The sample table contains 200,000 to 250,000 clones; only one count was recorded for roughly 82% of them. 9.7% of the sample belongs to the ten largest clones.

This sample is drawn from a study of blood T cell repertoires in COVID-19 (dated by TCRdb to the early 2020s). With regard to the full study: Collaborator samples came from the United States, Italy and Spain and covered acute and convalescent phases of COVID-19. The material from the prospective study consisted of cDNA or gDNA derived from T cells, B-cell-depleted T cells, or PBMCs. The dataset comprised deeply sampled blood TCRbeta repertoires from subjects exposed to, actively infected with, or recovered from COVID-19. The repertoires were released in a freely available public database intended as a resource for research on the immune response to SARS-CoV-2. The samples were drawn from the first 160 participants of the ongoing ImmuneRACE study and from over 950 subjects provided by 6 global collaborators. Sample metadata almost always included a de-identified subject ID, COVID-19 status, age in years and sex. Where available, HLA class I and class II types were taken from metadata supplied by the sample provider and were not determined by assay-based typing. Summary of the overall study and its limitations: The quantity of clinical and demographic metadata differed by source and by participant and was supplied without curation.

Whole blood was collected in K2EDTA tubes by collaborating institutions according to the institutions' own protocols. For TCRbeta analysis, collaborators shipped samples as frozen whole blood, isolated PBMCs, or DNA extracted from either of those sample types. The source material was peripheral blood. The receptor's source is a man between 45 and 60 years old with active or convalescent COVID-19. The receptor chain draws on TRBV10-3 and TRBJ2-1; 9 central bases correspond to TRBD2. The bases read TGTGCCATCAGTGAGTCGGCTAGCGGGGTAATAAATGAGCAGTTCTTC. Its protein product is CAISESASGVINEQFF.